The present entry profiles one TCR beta chain with its context. Its antigen is undetermined. The ends were cut back, 3 bases at V and 3 bases at J, with 16 bases in the middle. The CDR3 length is 16 residues. Germline CDR1 reads LNHDA; CDR2 reads SQIVND (reference sequence). This sample stems from a study of beta chain features in type 1 diabetes. Study outcomes and limitations: Insertion counts at VDJ junctions were lower in type 1 diabetes patients, who also showed more deletions there.

The authors reverse transcribed all of the isolated RNA, so sequencing captured expressed TCRB transcripts. Measured with immunoSEQ multiplex PCR; TCRdb has only the in-frame clones, and not every one. The sample records around 300,000 clones, about 11% being singletons. The receptor was isolated from a woman in her twenties or thirties in good health. Sequencing was done on a sample of naive CD4+ T cells from blood. This chain connects TRBV19 to TRBJ2-3, with D perhaps matching TRBD1 (6 bases). The CDR3: CASSMAPGEGTDTQYF. CDR3 nucleotides: TGTGCCAGTAGTATGGCGCCAGGGGAAGGAACAGATACGCAGTATTTT.